This T cell receptor beta chain is from a study of blood T cell repertoires in COVID-19. Study-wide context: Italy, Spain and the United States were the sources of the convalescent and acute COVID-19 samples. T cells, B-cell-depleted T cells, or PBMCs provided the cDNA or gDNA that served as material.

In the original analysis: Reference gene primer amplification gave nucleated cell count estimates. This table comes from immunoSEQ multiplex PCR, and its TCRdb copy is limited to in-frame clones, with some not included. V, J and clone size reflect that table, while D and trimming were determined from the DNA. The sample has about 100,000 clones, 80% to 95% seen once; the top ten hold about 2.2%. Per the germline V gene, CDR1 is MNHEY and CDR2 is SVGAGI. The CDR3 covers 15 residues. V gave up 10 bases and J gave up 0 bases; unmatched junction bases: 11. This clonotype originated in a man aged 50 or older with active COVID-19. Sequencing was carried out using peripheral blood. The rearrangement links TRBV6-5 to TRBJ1-1; 7 nucleotides match TRBD1. The CDR3 DNA reads TGTGCCACCATCTGGGGACAGAACATGAACACTGAAGCTTTCTTT. Translated, it gives CATIWGQNMNTEAFF.